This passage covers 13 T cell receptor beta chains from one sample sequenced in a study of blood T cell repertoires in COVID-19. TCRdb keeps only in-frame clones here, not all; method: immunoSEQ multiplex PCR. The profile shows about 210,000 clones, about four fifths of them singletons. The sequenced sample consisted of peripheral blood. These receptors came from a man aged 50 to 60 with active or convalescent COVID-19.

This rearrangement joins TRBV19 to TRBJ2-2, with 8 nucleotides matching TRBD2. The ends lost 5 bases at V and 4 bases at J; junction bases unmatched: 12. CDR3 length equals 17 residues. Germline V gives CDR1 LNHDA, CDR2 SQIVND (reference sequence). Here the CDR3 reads CASSPQFYGRVTGELFF. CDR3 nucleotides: TGTGCCAGTAGTCCCCAATTTTACGGGAGGGTCACCGGGGAGCTGTTTTTT.

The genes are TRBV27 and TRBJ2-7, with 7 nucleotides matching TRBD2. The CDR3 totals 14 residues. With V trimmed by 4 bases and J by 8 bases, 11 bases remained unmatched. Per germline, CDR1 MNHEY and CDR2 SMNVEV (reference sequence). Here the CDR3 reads CASSSWLGGGKQYF. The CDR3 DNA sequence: TGTGCCAGCAGTTCTTGGTTGGGCGGGGGAAAGCAGTACTTC.

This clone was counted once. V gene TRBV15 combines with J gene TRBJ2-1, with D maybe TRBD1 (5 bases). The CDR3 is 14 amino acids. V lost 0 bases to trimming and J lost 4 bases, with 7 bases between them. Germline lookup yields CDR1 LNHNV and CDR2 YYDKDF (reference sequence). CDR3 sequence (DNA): TGTGCCACCAGCAGAGAAAGGGGTTACAATGAGCAGTTCTTC. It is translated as CATSRERGYNEQFF.

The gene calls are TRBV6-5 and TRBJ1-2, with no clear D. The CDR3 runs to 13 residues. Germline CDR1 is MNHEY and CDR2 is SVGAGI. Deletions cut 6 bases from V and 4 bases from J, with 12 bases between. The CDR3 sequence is CASRHSRSYGYTF. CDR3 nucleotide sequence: TGTGCCAGCAGGCACTCCCGGTCCTATGGCTACACCTTC.

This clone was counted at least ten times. CDR3 sequence (DNA): TGTGCCAGCAGCCCCTACGGGGGGGGGAACACTGAAGCTTTCTTT. It yields the protein CASSPYGGGNTEAFF. This chain connects TRBV7-8 to TRBJ1-1, with D possibly TRBD1 on 5 matching bases. Germline V lookup: CDR1 SGHVS, CDR2 FQNEAQ. Trimming left V 5 bases short and J 1 base short, with 14 bases between. The CDR3 has 15 residues.

Here the CDR3 DNA reads TGTGCCAGCAGCCCCTGGACTGTCCAAGAGACCCAGTACTTC. This encodes CASSPWTVQETQYF. The gene calls are TRBV6-2 or TRBV6-3 and TRBJ2-5, with D perhaps TRBD2 (5 bases). V dropped 6 bases and J dropped 1 base, with 12 bases sitting between them. The germline V gene has CDR1 MNHEY and CDR2 SVGEGT. This CDR3 has 14 residues.

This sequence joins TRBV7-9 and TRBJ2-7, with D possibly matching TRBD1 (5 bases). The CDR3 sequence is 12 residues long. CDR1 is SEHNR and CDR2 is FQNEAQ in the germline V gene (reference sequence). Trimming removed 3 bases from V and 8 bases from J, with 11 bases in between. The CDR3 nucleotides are TGTGCCAGCAGCTTCCAGGGTCAGCAGCAGTACTTC. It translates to CASSFQGQQQYF.

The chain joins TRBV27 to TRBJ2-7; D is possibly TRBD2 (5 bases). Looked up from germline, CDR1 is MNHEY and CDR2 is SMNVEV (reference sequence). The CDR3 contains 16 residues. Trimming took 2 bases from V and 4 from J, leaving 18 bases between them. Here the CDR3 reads CASSLPEPGNPYEQYF. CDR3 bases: TGTGCCAGCAGTTTACCTGAACCCGGGAATCCATACGAGCAGTACTTC.

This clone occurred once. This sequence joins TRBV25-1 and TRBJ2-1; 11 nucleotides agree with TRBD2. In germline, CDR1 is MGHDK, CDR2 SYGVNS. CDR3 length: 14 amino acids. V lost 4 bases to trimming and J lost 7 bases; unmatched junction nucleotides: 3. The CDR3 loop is CASSGGLAGNEQFF. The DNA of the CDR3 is TGTGCCAGCAGTGGCGGACTAGCGGGTAATGAGCAGTTCTTC.

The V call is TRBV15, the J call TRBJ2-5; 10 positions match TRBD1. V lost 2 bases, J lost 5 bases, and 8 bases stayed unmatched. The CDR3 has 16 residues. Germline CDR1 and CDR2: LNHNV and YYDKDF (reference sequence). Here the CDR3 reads CATSRMGQGIGETQYF. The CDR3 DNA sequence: TGTGCCACCAGCAGAATGGGACAGGGGATCGGGGAGACCCAGTACTTC.

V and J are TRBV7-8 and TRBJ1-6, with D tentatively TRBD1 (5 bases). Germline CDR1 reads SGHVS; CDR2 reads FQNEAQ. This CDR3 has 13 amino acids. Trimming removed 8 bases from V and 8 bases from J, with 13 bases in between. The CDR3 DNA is TGTGCCAGCTGCCGCCGGGGGGATTCACCCCTCCACTTT. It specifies CASCRRGDSPLHF.

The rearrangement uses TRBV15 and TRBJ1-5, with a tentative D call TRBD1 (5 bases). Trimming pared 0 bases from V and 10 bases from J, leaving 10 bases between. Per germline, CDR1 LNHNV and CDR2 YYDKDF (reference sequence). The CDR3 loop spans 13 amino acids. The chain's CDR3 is CATSREGGAPQHF. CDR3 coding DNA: TGTGCCACCAGCAGAGAAGGTGGGGCCCCCCAGCATTTT.

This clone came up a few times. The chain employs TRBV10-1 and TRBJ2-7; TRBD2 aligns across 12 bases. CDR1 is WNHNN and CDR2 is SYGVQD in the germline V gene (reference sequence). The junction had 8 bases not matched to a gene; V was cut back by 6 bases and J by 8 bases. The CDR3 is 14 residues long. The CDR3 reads CASSNGLAGTKQYF. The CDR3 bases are TGCGCCAGCAGCAACGGACTAGCGGGAACCAAGCAGTACTTC.